This entry is about one T cell receptor beta chain. Its antigen remains unidentified. The germline V gene encodes CDR1 SGHRS and CDR2 YFSETQ. The CDR3 consists of 16 residues. V was trimmed by 4 bases and J by 4 bases, leaving 18 bases between them. The record originates from a study of shared clonotypes between healthy human individuals. On the study more broadly: Contributing individuals were two females and a few males aged 18 to 49.

Clones were read by immunoSEQ multiplex PCR, and TCRdb kept only the in-frame ones, dropping some. The table has some 2,400,000 clones, almost 96% seen once; the top ten hold approximately 0.13%. Study-wide findings and caveats: A reduction in generation probabilities was seen for non-shared clonotypes relative to those shared by all four donors. Some naive CD4 clonotypes, 4.5% to 5.5%, turned up in common across several donors.

This sequence joins TRBV5-1 and TRBJ2-1; the D is unclear. Sequencing used naive CD4+ T cells sorted from blood. Sample subset: CD45RA+ positively selected. The sequence was collected from a man aged 18 to 30 in good health. CDR3 protein: CASSPGSGRVYNEQFF. In DNA form, the CDR3 reads TGCGCCAGCAGCCCCGGGTCAGGTAGGGTTTACAATGAGCAGTTCTTC.